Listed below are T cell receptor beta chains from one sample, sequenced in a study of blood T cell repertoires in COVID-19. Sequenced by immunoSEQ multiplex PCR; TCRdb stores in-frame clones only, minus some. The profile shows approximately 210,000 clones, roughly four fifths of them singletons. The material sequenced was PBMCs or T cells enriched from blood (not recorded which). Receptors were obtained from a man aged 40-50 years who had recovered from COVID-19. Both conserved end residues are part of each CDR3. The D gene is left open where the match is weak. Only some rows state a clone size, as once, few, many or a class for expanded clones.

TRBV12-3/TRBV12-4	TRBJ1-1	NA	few	CASSPTRDEAFF	TGTGCCAGCAGCCCTACTAGGGATGAAGCTTTCTTT
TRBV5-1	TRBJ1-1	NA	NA	CASSLQSRPNTEAFF	TGCGCCAGCAGCTTACAGAGCCGCCCGAACACTGAAGCTTTCTTT
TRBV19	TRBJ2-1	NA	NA	CASSIGARYNEQFF	TGTGCCAGTAGTATAGGAGCGCGGTACAATGAGCAGTTCTTC
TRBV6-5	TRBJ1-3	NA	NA	CASSYSAGAGNTIYF	TGTGCCAGCAGTTACTCAGCGGGAGCTGGAAACACCATATATTTT
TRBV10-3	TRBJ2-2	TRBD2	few	CAIQVSGNGELFF	TGTGCCATCCAGGTTAGCGGGAACGGGGAGCTGTTTTTT
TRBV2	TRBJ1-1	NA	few	CASSPFGGSTEAFF	TGTGCCAGCAGTCCTTTTGGGGGGAGCACTGAAGCTTTCTTT
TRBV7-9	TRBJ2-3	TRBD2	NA	CASSPRGSGINMNTQYF	TGTGCCAGCAGCCCTCGGGGTAGCGGGATTAACATGAATACGCAGTATTTT
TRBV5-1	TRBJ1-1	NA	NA	CASSLQSMNTEAFF	TGCGCCAGCAGCTTGCAAAGCATGAACACTGAAGCTTTCTTT
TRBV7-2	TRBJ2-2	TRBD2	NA	CASSLVGAGGSGELFF	TGTGCCAGCAGCTTAGTGGGAGCGGGAGGATCCGGGGAGCTGTTTTTT
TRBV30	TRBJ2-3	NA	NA	CAWGGTATDTQYF	TGTGCCTGGGGAGGGACAGCGACAGATACGCAGTATTTT
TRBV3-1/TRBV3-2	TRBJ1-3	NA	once	CASSQAGQNTIYF	TGTGCCAGCAGCCAGGCAGGTCAAAACACCATATATTTT
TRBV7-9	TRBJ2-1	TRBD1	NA	CASSTNRGASHNEQFF	TGTGCCAGCAGCACTAACAGGGGGGCTTCCCACAATGAGCAGTTCTTC
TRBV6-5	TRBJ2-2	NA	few	CASRGRESGELFF	TGTGCCAGCAGGGGGCGTGAATCCGGGGAGCTGTTTTTT
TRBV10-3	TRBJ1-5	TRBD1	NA	CAISESTGAGNQPQHF	TGTGCCATCAGTGAGTCGACAGGGGCAGGCAATCAGCCCCAGCATTTT
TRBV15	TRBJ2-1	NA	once	CATSPHLDSFDEQFF	TGTGCCACCAGCCCCCACCTAGACTCCTTCGATGAGCAGTTCTTC
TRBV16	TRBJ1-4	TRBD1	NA	CASSRQTGGDEKLFF	TGTGCCAGCAGCCGACAGACAGGGGGCGATGAAAAACTGTTTTTT
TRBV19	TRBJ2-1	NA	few	CASSIVVGLYNEQFF	TGTGCCAGTAGTATAGTAGTGGGACTCTACAATGAGCAGTTCTTC
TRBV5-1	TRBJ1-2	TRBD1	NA	CASRLTGGDGYTF	TGCGCCAGCAGACTGACAGGGGGGGATGGCTACACCTTC
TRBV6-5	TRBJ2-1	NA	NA	CASRSAGRSYNEQFF	TGTGCCAGCAGATCGGCGGGAAGGTCCTACAATGAGCAGTTCTTC
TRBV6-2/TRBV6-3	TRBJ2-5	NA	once	CASSRRGQETQYF	TGTGCCAGCAGTCGCCGAGGCCAAGAGACCCAGTACTTC
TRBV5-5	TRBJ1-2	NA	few	CASSLDRDYYGYTF	TGTGCCAGCAGCTTGGACAGGGATTACTATGGCTACACCTTC
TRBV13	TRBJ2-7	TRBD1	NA	CASSSTGEYKYEQYF	TGTGCCAGCAGCTCAACAGGGGAATACAAGTACGAGCAGTACTTC
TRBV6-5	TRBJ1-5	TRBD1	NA	CASTSGQGNQPQHF	TGTGCCAGCACCTCGGGACAGGGGAATCAGCCCCAGCATTTT
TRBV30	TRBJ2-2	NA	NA	CAWSRQTGELFF	TGTGCCTGGAGCAGACAGACCGGGGAGCTGTTTTTT
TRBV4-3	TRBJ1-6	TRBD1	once	CASSRGDRLSSPLHF	TGCGCCAGCAGCCGCGGGGACAGGTTGAGCTCACCCCTCCACTTT
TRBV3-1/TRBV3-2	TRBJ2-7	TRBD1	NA	CASSPRDRGLEQYF	TGTGCCAGCAGCCCTAGGGACAGGGGGCTCGAGCAGTACTTC